The T cell receptor (beta chain) described here comes from a study of T cells in Graves' hyperthyroidism and ophthalmopathy. Study outcomes and limitations: Stable hyperthyroidism and ophthalmopathy were separated using 13 V-J signatures. Most clonotypes that expanded in the thyroid above 0.001 also showed up in blood. Before onset, ophthalmopathy was predicted by the model a median approximately 6.5 months earlier.

Trimming pared 5 bases from V and 8 bases from J, leaving 19 bases between. The CDR3 length is 16 residues. Germline V gene lookup returns CDR1 SGHNT and CDR2 YENEEA. There were TCR beta CDR3 regions amplified from RNA transcripts. HTBI primers were employed in a first-round RT-PCR of the TCR CDR3. TCRdb called the multiplex PCR reads again in MiXCR, with one record for every CDR3 protein. The data show around 210,000 distinct CDR3 sequences, 17% seen once. Participants, patients aged 18 to 65, had newly diagnosed hyperthyroidism with a duration under 2 months. This clonotype was seen at least ten times. Its antigen remains unidentified.

The origin of this receptor is a woman aged 45 to 65 with Graves' hyperthyroidism. Material for sequencing was blood. The chain has TRBV11-3 and TRBJ1-6, with D maybe TRBD1 (6 bases). CDR3 nucleotides: TGTGCCAGCAGCCTCCCCGGGGGGCGGGGTGATTCACCCCTCCACTTT. It encodes CASSLPGGRGDSPLHF.